These 4 T cell receptor beta chains were all obtained from the same sample, sequenced in a study of shared clonotypes between healthy human individuals. The repertoire was sequenced with immunoSEQ multiplex PCR; TCRdb's copy has only in-frame clones and lacks some. The sample has more than 2 million clones; roughly 95% are singletons. The material sequenced was naive CD4+ T cells sorted from blood. Subset of the sample: CD45RA+ positively selected. These TCRs come from a man younger than 35 in good health.

The chain uses TRBV6-1 and TRBJ1-5, with D possibly matching TRBD1 (5 bases). The germline gives CDR1 MNHNS, CDR2 SASEGT. Deletions cut 0 bases from V and 3 bases from J, with 9 bases between. The CDR3 is made up of 15 amino acids. The CDR3 region is CASSEANRFNQPQHF. The CDR3 bases are TGTGCCAGCAGTGAAGCTAACAGGTTCAATCAGCCCCAGCATTTT.

About this clone itself: At one boundary the junction diverges from the germline segment, which might be a read error. CDR3 protein: CASSLTGNAGELFF. The CDR3 DNA sequence: TGTGCCAGCAGCTTAACGGGGAACGCCGGGGAGCTGTTTTTT. The chain joins TRBV7-9 to TRBJ2-2, with a tentative D call TRBD2 (5 bases). The CDR3 sequence is 14 residues long. The germline gives CDR1 SEHNR, CDR2 FQNEAQ (reference sequence).

The V gene is TRBV28, the J gene TRBJ1-3; 7 nucleotides line up with TRBD1. CDR1 is MDHEN and CDR2 is SYDVKM in the germline V gene. The CDR3 has 16 amino acids. V lost 5 bases to trimming and J lost 4 bases; unmatched junction nucleotides: 11. Here the CDR3 reads CASSPPTGHQGNTIYF. The CDR3 coding sequence is TGTGCCAGCAGTCCTCCGACAGGGCATCAAGGAAACACCATATATTTT.

The V and J genes are TRBV9 and TRBJ2-3, with 11 bases aligning to TRBD2. The CDR3 runs to 17 residues. Germline V gene data show CDR1 as SGDLS and CDR2 as YYNGEE. After removal of 4 bases from V and 2 bases from J, the junction contained 9 bases not matched to a gene. The CDR3 nucleotides read TGTGCCAGCAGCACCGGCCCTAGCGGGGGGACCACAGATACGCAGTATTTT. Residues: CASSTGPSGGTTDTQYF.